One sample yielded the 20 T cell receptor beta chains listed below, sequenced in a study of cytomegalovirus exposure and HLA in healthy donors. Primers: 60 Vbeta forward and 13 Jbeta reverse. Some clones are missing from TCRdb's copy, which holds only in-frame ones; the method was immunoSEQ multiplex PCR. This repertoire shows more than 80,000 clones, 60% to 80% found once; its top ten account for roughly 19%. Sequencing was performed on PBMCs. The origin of the receptors is a woman in her sixties in good health and CMV-seropositive.

V is TRBV6-4 and J is TRBJ2-1, with D perhaps TRBD2 (5 bases). CDR1 is MRHNA and CDR2 is SNTAGT in the germline V gene. The length of the CDR3 is 13 residues. Deletions cut 3 bases from V and 10 bases from J, with 13 bases between. CDR3: CASSDQDTREQFF. DNA of the CDR3: TGTGCCAGCAGTGATCAGGATACTAGGGAGCAGTTCTTC.

CDR3 sequence (DNA): TGTGCCAGCAGTTTTTTGGGCGGGAGCAATGAGCAGTTCTTC. The encoded protein is CASSFLGGSNEQFF. The V gene is TRBV27, the J gene TRBJ2-1, with 7 bases lining up with TRBD2. Trimming cost V 3 bases and J 6 bases; bases outside gene matches: 5. The CDR3 loop spans 14 amino acids. The V gene's germline CDR1 is MNHEY and CDR2 SMNVEV (reference sequence).

This rearrangement joins TRBV7-9 to TRBJ2-1, with D possibly TRBD2 on 5 matching bases. The CDR3 has 13 amino acids. Germline-derived CDR1 and CDR2 are SEHNR and FQNEAQ (reference sequence). V shed 5 bases and J shed 6 bases, with 11 bases lying between them. CDR3 region: CASSPPGSNEQFF. The CDR3 DNA follows: TGTGCCAGCAGCCCCCCGGGGTCCAATGAGCAGTTCTTC.

The sample holds a few counts of this clone. V gene TRBV6-6 combines with J gene TRBJ2-3, with 7 bases fitting TRBD1. This CDR3 comprises 15 residues. V was clipped by 7 bases and J by 2 bases; unmatched bases: 9. Germline CDR1 is MNHNY and CDR2 is SVGAGI (reference sequence). The CDR3, as DNA: TGTGCCAGCACAGATACAGGGGTACCCACAGATACGCAGTATTTT. Encoded protein: CASTDTGVPTDTQYF.

The chain recombines TRBV5-8 with TRBJ2-3; D remains unclear. The germline V gene encodes CDR1 SGHTS and CDR2 YDEGEE. V gave up 2 bases and J gave up 0 bases, with 10 bases separating them. The CDR3 is made up of 15 amino acids. CDR3 DNA sequence: TGTGCCAGCAGCTTTGGAACAGTGAGCACAGATACGCAGTATTTT. Its translation: CASSFGTVSTDTQYF.

V and J are TRBV7-2 and TRBJ1-5, with D hard to call. The CDR3 sequence is 12 residues long. V gave up 3 bases and J gave up 3 bases, with 3 bases separating them. From germline, CDR1 is SGHTA and CDR2 FQGNSA. CDR3 amino acids: CASSFHNQPQHF. CDR3 DNA: TGTGCCAGCAGCTTCCACAATCAGCCCCAGCATTTT.

The J gene is TRBJ2-3, the V gene TRBV7-3; TRBD2 agrees at 9 bases. This CDR3 region has 15 residues. Germline loops: CDR1 SGHTA, CDR2 FQGTGA. The J segment lost 4 bases and the V segment lost 3 bases, leaving 5 bases of the junction unmatched. The chain's CDR3 is CASSFVAGAADTQYF. The CDR3 region has the DNA TGTGCCAGCAGCTTCGTAGCGGGAGCGGCAGATACGCAGTATTTT.

J is TRBJ1-2 and V is TRBV6-5; 9 nucleotides agree with TRBD1. The germline V gene has CDR1 MNHEY and CDR2 SVGAGI. V gave up 4 bases and J gave up 0 bases; unmatched junction bases: 6. The CDR3 sequence is 16 residues long. The CDR3 DNA reads TGTGCCAGCAGTTCCGCAAGACAGGGGGCTAACTATGGCTACACCTTC. Protein product: CASSSARQGANYGYTF.

The chain uses TRBV27 and TRBJ1-5, with 12 bases lining up with TRBD1. Looked up from germline, CDR1 is MNHEY and CDR2 is SMNVEV (reference sequence). The J segment lost 3 bases and the V segment lost 5 bases, leaving 8 bases of the junction unmatched. The CDR3 spans 17 residues. The CDR3 loop reads CASSRDRGQSINQPQHF. CDR3 nucleotide sequence: TGTGCCAGCAGTAGGGACAGGGGGCAATCCATCAATCAGCCCCAGCATTTT.

V usage is TRBV9 and J usage is TRBJ2-1; tentative D call: TRBD1 (5 bases). Trimming stripped 0 bases from V and 4 bases from J, with 11 bases between. This CDR3 region has 15 residues. From germline, CDR1 is SGDLS and CDR2 YYNGEE. The CDR3 region is CASSVVGRDYNEQFF. CDR3 bases: TGTGCCAGCAGCGTAGTTGGCAGGGATTACAATGAGCAGTTCTTC.

CDR3 bases: TGCGCCAGCAGCAAACAGGGCTACAATGAGCAGTTCTTC. This codes for CASSKQGYNEQFF. This chain uses TRBV5-1 with TRBJ2-1; D may be TRBD1 (6 bases). This CDR3 is built from 13 residues. The germline V gene encodes CDR1 SGHRS and CDR2 YFSETQ. Between the trimmed V and J ends, which lost 4 bases and 3 bases, there was a span of 8 bases.

The chain carries TRBV18 and TRBJ1-1; TRBD1 aligns across 10 bases. The V gene's germline CDR1 is KGHSH and CDR2 LQKENI. This CDR3 spans 17 amino acids. The junction had 10 bases not matched to a gene; V was cut back by 2 bases and J by 4 bases. This CDR3 reads CASSPRVGTGETTEAFF. The DNA of the CDR3 is TGTGCCAGCTCACCAAGGGTGGGGACAGGGGAGACCACTGAAGCTTTCTTT.

The chain joins TRBV6-5 to TRBJ2-1, with D uncertain. The CDR3 loop spans 13 amino acids. V was cut by 5 bases and J by 12 bases, with 17 bases left in between. CDR1 MNHEY and CDR2 SVGAGI come from the germline V gene. CDR3 sequence (DNA): TGTGCCAGCAGTCCCGGGTCATCATCTGGGCAGTTCTTC. Amino acids: CASSPGSSSGQFF.

The genes are TRBV5-6 and TRBJ2-2; the D gene is possibly TRBD1 (6 bases). The V end lost 3 bases, the J end lost 11 bases, and 11 bases lay between the germline ends. This CDR3 region has 12 residues. CDR1 is SGHDT, CDR2 YYEEEE, per germline. CDR3 nucleotide sequence: TGTGCCAGCAGCTATAGGGGGATTGAGCTGTTTTTT. The encoded protein is CASSYRGIELFF.

The chain couples TRBV7-2 to TRBJ2-3, with 10 nucleotides matching TRBD2. Germline CDR1 SGHTA, CDR2 FQGNSA. V shed 1 base, J shed 6 bases, and the junction held 10 bases outside the gene matches. CDR3 length equals 17 residues. This CDR3 is CASSLGRTSGGRDTQYF. CDR3 DNA: TGTGCCAGCAGCTTAGGTCGGACTAGCGGAGGCCGGGATACGCAGTATTTT.

Remarks on this clone: Compared with germline, one end of the junction differs, possibly owing to a read error. The J gene is TRBJ2-7, the V gene TRBV7-9; 8 nucleotides agree with TRBD2. The CDR3 is 16 residues long. Per the germline V gene, CDR1 is SEHNR and CDR2 is FQNEAQ (reference sequence). CDR3 in amino acids: CASSLDAVSGTYEQCF. CDR3 DNA sequence: TGTGCCAGCAGCTTAGACGCGGTTAGCGGGACCTACGAGCAGTGCTTC.

V gene TRBV29-1 combines with J gene TRBJ2-1; weak D call: TRBD1 (5 bases). Germline V gene sequence: CDR1 SQVTM, CDR2 ANQGSEA. CDR3 length equals 11 residues. V gave up 4 bases and J gave up 10 bases, with 11 bases separating them. CDR3 sequence reads: CSVAPGREQFF. The CDR3 bases are TGCAGCGTTGCCCCAGGGCGAGAGCAGTTCTTC.

This chain uses TRBV11-2 with TRBJ2-5, with D possibly matching TRBD2 (5 bases). Per the germline V gene, CDR1 is SGHAT and CDR2 is FQNNGV. Between the trimmed V and J ends, which lost 1 base and 2 bases, there was a span of 17 bases. This CDR3 has 17 amino acids. CDR3 sequence (DNA): TGTGCCAGCAGCTTAGGAGAAGAAAATGGGAGACAAGAGACCCAGTACTTC. This gives the protein CASSLGEENGRQETQYF. The variable domain in full, with the rest retrieved from reference TRBV11-2 and TRBJ2-5, is EAGVAQSPRYKIIEKRQSVAFWCNPISGHATLYWYQQILGQGPKLLIQFQNNGVVDDSQLPKDRFSAERLKGVDSTLKIQPAKLEDSAVYLCASSLGEENGRQETQYFGPGTRLLVL.

J is TRBJ2-5 and V is TRBV19; no firm D call. This CDR3 is 11 amino acids long. Trimming cost V 3 bases and J 5 bases, with 4 bases left between them. Germline loops: CDR1 LNHDA, CDR2 SQIVND (reference sequence). The CDR3 region is CASSMRETQYF. The CDR3, as DNA: TGTGCCAGTAGTATGAGGGAGACCCAGTACTTC.

The J gene is TRBJ2-1, the V gene TRBV2; TRBD2 aligns across 7 bases. The CDR3 is made up of 15 amino acids. J was trimmed by 7 bases and V by 2 bases; bases with no gene match: 8. Germline V gene lookup returns CDR1 SNHLY and CDR2 FYNNEI. Here the CDR3 DNA reads TGTGCCAGCAGTGAATGGTCGGGAGGCGTGAATGAGCAGTTCTTC. It codes for CASSEWSGGVNEQFF. The full variable domain, rest sourced from reference TRBV2 and TRBJ2-1, is EPEVTQTPSHQVTQMGQEVILRCVPISNHLYFYWYRQILGQKVEFLVSFYNNEISEKSEIFDDQFSVERPDGSNFTLKIRSTKLEDSAMYFCASSEWSGGVNEQFFGPGTRLTVL.